Below are 15 T cell receptor beta chains sequenced from a single sample in a study of blood T cell repertoires in COVID-19. Repertoires were generated with immunoSEQ multiplex PCR, while TCRdb's copy carries only in-frame clones and drops some. The table shows more than 200,000 clones, with approximately 86% occurring only once. Material: peripheral blood. The receptors were gathered from a man aged 30-40 years with active or convalescent COVID-19.

V usage is TRBV2 and J usage is TRBJ2-5; TRBD1 matches at 9 bases. Germline CDR1 is SNHLY and CDR2 is FYNNEI. This CDR3 has 14 amino acids. V trimming: 6 bases; J trimming: 4 bases; junction bases outside the gene matches: 6. The CDR3, as DNA: TGTGCCAGCAGCCAACAGGGGGCGGGAGAGACCCAGTACTTC. Its translation: CASSQQGAGETQYF.

The chain is built from TRBV11-2 and TRBJ2-7; no reliable D call. The CDR3 has 12 amino acids. V shed 5 bases and J shed 0 bases, with 5 bases lying between them. Germline V CDR1 and CDR2: SGHAT, FQNNGV. CDR3 loop: CASSDSSYEQYF. CDR3 sequence (DNA): TGTGCCAGCAGCGATAGCTCCTACGAGCAGTACTTC.

This rearrangement joins TRBV6-5 to TRBJ2-1; TRBD2 might be the D (7 bases). The CDR3 is 14 amino acids. The germline CDR1 and CDR2 sequences are MNHEY and SVGAGI. V gave up 6 bases and J gave up 2 bases, with 11 bases separating them. In DNA form, the CDR3 reads TGTGCCAGCAGGGGGGGGCATGCCTACAATGAGCAGTTCTTC. Protein sequence: CASRGGHAYNEQFF.

This chain links TRBV5-4 with TRBJ2-7; no clear D. Germline loops: CDR1 SGHNT, CDR2 YYREEE (reference sequence). The CDR3 has 13 amino acids. Deletions cut 0 bases from V and 1 base from J, with 5 bases between. The CDR3 reads CASSLGESYEQYF. The CDR3 nucleotides read TGTGCCAGCAGCTTGGGTGAGTCCTACGAGCAGTACTTC.

The rearrangement uses TRBV6-1 and TRBJ1-6, with TRBD1 matching over 8 bases. J lost 4 bases, V lost 2 bases, and 19 bases had no gene match. There are 21 residues in the CDR3. The germline gives CDR1 MNHNS, CDR2 SASEGT. CDR3: CASSEKGQGRSIGVYNSPLHF. CDR3 nucleotide sequence: TGTGCCAGCAGTGAAAAAGGACAGGGAAGGAGTATTGGCGTTTATAATTCACCCCTCCACTTT.

This chain links TRBV21-1 with TRBJ1-1; no DNA check was done on the table's D call, TRBD1. TRBV21-1 is a recognized pseudogene. This CDR3 is 16 amino acids long. CDR3 amino acids: CASSKAPGGMNTEAFF. CDR3 sequence (DNA): TGTGCCAGCAGCAAAGCGCCAGGGGGAATGAACACTGAAGCTTTCTTT.

The rearrangement uses TRBV5-6 and TRBJ1-2; 7 positions agree with TRBD1. Per germline, CDR1 SGHDT and CDR2 YYEEEE. Trimming removed 0 bases from V and 7 bases from J; junction bases left unmatched: 3. The CDR3 runs 13 residues. Here the CDR3 DNA reads TGTGCCAGCAGCTTGGGTGCAGGGGGTGGCTACACCTTC. Translated: CASSLGAGGGYTF.

The chain has TRBV19 and TRBJ1-6; D might be TRBD1 (5 bases). The CDR3 is made up of 14 amino acids. Germline V lookup: CDR1 LNHDA, CDR2 SQIVND (reference sequence). The V end lost 4 bases, the J end lost 7 bases, and 11 bases lay between the germline ends. As DNA, the CDR3 is TGTGCCAGTAGTAATCAGGGTAACAATTCACCCCTCCACTTT. Translation: CASSNQGNNSPLHF.

This clone has a handful of counts. Other DNA sequences in this sample translate to the same CDR3. The gene calls are TRBV5-1 and TRBJ1-1; D may be TRBD1 (6 bases). Germline V gene lookup returns CDR1 SGHRS and CDR2 YFSETQ. V lost 1 base and J 1 base, leaving 8 bases between the germline ends. This CDR3 contains 14 residues. The CDR3 sequence is CASSLSRGNTEAFF. The CDR3 nucleotides read TGCGCCAGCAGCTTGTCCAGGGGGAACACTGAAGCTTTCTTT. The variable domain in full, with the rest retrieved from reference TRBV5-1 and TRBJ1-1, is KAGVTQTPRYLIKTRGQQVTLSCSPISGHRSVSWYQQTPGQGLQFLFEYFSETQRNKGNFPGRFSGRQFSNSRSEMNVSTLELGDSALYLCASSLSRGNTEAFFGQGTRLTVV.

The rearrangement joins TRBV7-8 to TRBJ2-7; tentatively, D is TRBD1 (6 bases). The germline gives CDR1 SGHVS, CDR2 FQNEAQ. The CDR3 is 13 amino acids. Trimming pared 1 base from V and 5 bases from J, leaving 9 bases between. The CDR3 DNA reads as TGTGCCAGCAGCTTAGATAGGGGGAACGAGCAGTACTTC. This codes for CASSLDRGNEQYF.

The J gene is TRBJ2-1, the V gene TRBV20-1; D perhaps matches TRBD2 (7 bases). Trimming removed 3 bases at V and 10 bases at J, with 19 bases between. This CDR3 contains 14 residues. Germline CDR1 DFQATT, CDR2 SNEGSKA (reference sequence). The chain's CDR3 is CSASMVGGPREQFF. The CDR3 nucleotides read TGCAGTGCTAGTATGGTGGGGGGGCCTCGAGAGCAGTTCTTC.

This chain joins TRBV10-3 and TRBJ2-3; TRBD1 matches at 10 bases. V was pared by 6 bases and J by 3 bases, with 3 bases of the junction left unmatched. The CDR3 has 14 residues. The germline gives CDR1 ENHRY, CDR2 SYGVKD. The CDR3 here is CAIRGDRGTDTQYF. CDR3 DNA sequence: TGTGCCATCAGGGGGGACAGGGGAACAGATACGCAGTATTTT.

V and J are TRBV7-6 and TRBJ1-2; TRBD1 aligns across 9 bases. This CDR3 has 13 amino acids. The trim removed 5 bases at V and 6 bases at J, leaving 4 bases unmatched. CDR1 SGHVS and CDR2 FNYEAQ come from the germline V gene. The CDR3 loop reads CASSLRTGDGYTF. The CDR3 nucleotides read TGTGCCAGCAGCCTCCGGACAGGGGATGGCTACACCTTC.

V and J are TRBV6-5 and TRBJ1-2; D call uncertain. Germline CDR1 and CDR2: MNHEY and SVGAGI. The CDR3 length is 16 residues. Trimming took off 0 bases at V and 3 bases at J, with 14 bases between the two ends. CDR3 bases: TGTGCCAGCAGTTACTCGTCCGGAGAAATACACTATGGCTACACCTTC. This gives the protein CASSYSSGEIHYGYTF.

This rearrangement joins TRBV6-6 to TRBJ1-1; D gene ambiguous. There are 11 residues in the CDR3. Trimming pared 7 bases from V and 1 base from J, leaving 4 bases between. CDR1 and CDR2 from the germline V gene are MNHNY and SVGAGI (reference sequence). The CDR3 sequence is CASTRNTEAFF. The CDR3 DNA follows: TGTGCCAGCACTAGGAACACTGAAGCTTTCTTT.